One and the same sample provided the 13 T cell receptor beta chains below, sequenced in a study of T cell repertoires in cytomegalovirus infection. No antigens are known for them. TCRdb independently ran MiXCR on the reads; one entry per CDR3 protein. Here the sample spans 50,000 to 65,000 distinct CDR3 sequences, around 18% being singletons. The source was CD8+ T cells from cultured PBMCs, collected from culture after CMV antigen stimulation. The receptor set was obtained from a human donor in good health (CMV status not recorded). Some clones in this sample may be carry-over from other donors' samples.

In this sample, this clonotype turned up a few times. This chain uses TRBV20-1 with TRBJ1-3; D remains ambiguous. CDR1 DFQATT and CDR2 SNEGSKA come from the germline V gene (reference sequence). The CDR3 spans 15 residues. V gave up 6 bases and J gave up 3 bases, with 18 bases separating them. The DNA for the CDR3 is TGCAGTGCCCCCTGGGCGGCAAACTTTGGAAACACCATATATTTT. Its translation: CSAPWAANFGNTIYF.

The chain recombines TRBV7-4 with TRBJ1-1; D might be TRBD1 (6 bases). The V gene's germline CDR1 is SGHVT and CDR2 SQSDAQ. V was trimmed by 6 bases and J by 8 bases, leaving 10 bases between them. The length of the CDR3 is 11 residues. The chain's CDR3 is CASSRDREAFF. CDR3 coding DNA: TGTGCCAGCAGTCGCGACAGGGAAGCTTTCTTT. Looking up the rest from reference TRBV7-4 and TRBJ1-1 gives the full variable domain: GAGVSQSPRYKVAKRGRDVALRCDSISGHVTLYWYRQTLGQGSEVLTYSQSDAQRDKSGRPSGRFSAERPERSVSTLKIQRTEQGDSAVYLCASSRDREAFFGQGTRLTVV.

Comment on this clonotype: The junction shows a germline mismatch at one end, possibly a read error. The chain carries TRBV6-5 and TRBJ2-2, with D uncertain. The germline CDR1 and CDR2 sequences are MNHEY and SVGAGI. The CDR3 spans 14 residues. The CDR3 sequence is CARSNLQPTGELFF. Written as DNA, the CDR3 is TGTGCCCGCAGTAATCTACAGCCTACCGGGGAGCTGTTTTTT.

This clonotype was detected only a few times. The DNA of the CDR3 is TGTGCCAGCAGCTCCAGGACAGGGTCCCATGAGCAGTTCTTC. Its translation: CASSSRTGSHEQFF. The chain employs TRBV11-2 and TRBJ2-1; TRBD1 aligns across 8 bases. The CDR3 covers 14 residues. Unmatched junction bases numbered 7, after V lost 4 bases and J lost 8 bases. CDR1 is SGHAT and CDR2 is FQNNGV in the germline V gene.

This clonotype turned up a few times. The chain uses TRBV6-2 or TRBV6-3 and TRBJ2-7, with a weak D call TRBD1 (6 bases). The germline gives CDR1 MNHEY, CDR2 SVGEGT. The CDR3 covers 12 residues. V lost 8 bases to trimming and J lost 2 bases, with 10 bases between them. CDR3 sequence (DNA): TGTGCCAGCCTTGGGGACACCTACGAGCAGTACTTC. Amino acids: CASLGDTYEQYF.

This chain connects TRBV7-6 to TRBJ1-2; D is unclear. Germline CDR1 and CDR2: SGHVS and FNYEAQ. There are 11 residues in the CDR3. Trimming took off 3 bases at V and 10 bases at J, with 9 bases between the two ends. CDR3 sequence: CASSFSGLYTF. The CDR3 DNA follows: TGTGCCAGCAGCTTTTCAGGACTCTACACCTTC.

The rearrangement links TRBV7-8 to TRBJ1-1; 7 positions agree with TRBD1. CDR3 length equals 14 residues. J lost 6 bases, V lost 6 bases, and 10 bases had no gene match. In germline, CDR1 is SGHVS, CDR2 FQNEAQ. The CDR3 region is CASRDLYQGAEAFF. CDR3 sequence (DNA): TGTGCCAGCAGAGACCTCTACCAGGGGGCTGAAGCTTTCTTT.

The chain couples TRBV13 to TRBJ2-7; the D gene is possibly TRBD1 (6 bases). V dropped 4 bases and J dropped 3 bases, with 13 bases sitting between them. CDR1 PRHDT and CDR2 FYEKMQ come from the germline V gene (reference sequence). The CDR3 runs to 14 residues. This CDR3 reads CASSSWDTNYEQYF. In DNA form, the CDR3 reads TGTGCCAGCAGCTCGTGGGACACCAACTACGAGCAGTACTTC.

Only a few counts were recorded for this clonotype. V gene TRBV7-9 combines with J gene TRBJ2-7, with TRBD1 matching 10 bases. CDR1 and CDR2 from the germline V gene are SEHNR and FQNEAQ (reference sequence). The CDR3 consists of 15 residues. V lost 1 base, J lost 4 bases, and 4 bases stayed unmatched. The CDR3 protein is CASSLEGTGAYEQYF. The CDR3 DNA is TGTGCCAGCAGCTTAGAAGGGACAGGGGCTTACGAGCAGTACTTC.

This rearrangement joins TRBV7-9 to TRBJ2-7; the match to TRBD1 covers 8 bases. Per germline, CDR1 SEHNR and CDR2 FQNEAQ (reference sequence). This CDR3 contains 12 residues. With 5 bases clipped from V and 4 bases from J, the junction kept 1 base outside the gene matches. The CDR3 loop reads CASSRTGYEQYF. The CDR3 DNA reads TGTGCCAGCAGCCGGACAGGGTACGAGCAGTACTTC.

This clonotype has at least ten counts. The chain recombines TRBV28 with TRBJ1-5; tentatively, D is TRBD1 (6 bases). V was shortened by 4 bases and J by 5 bases, with 15 bases between the two germline ends. The CDR3 covers 15 residues. Germline V gene sequence: CDR1 MDHEN, CDR2 SYDVKM. The CDR3 region is CASSSDSLGDQPQHF. The DNA of the CDR3 is TGTGCCAGCAGTTCGGACAGCTTGGGGGATCAGCCCCAGCATTTT.

Sample share makes this clonotype large. The rearrangement joins TRBV27 to TRBJ1-6; D may be TRBD1 (5 bases). The CDR3 has 17 residues. Germline CDR1 reads MNHEY; CDR2 reads SMNVEV (reference sequence). Deletions cut 2 bases from V and 9 bases from J, with 20 bases between. The CDR3 is CASSLGGTPTGGSPLHF. The CDR3 DNA sequence: TGTGCCAGCAGTTTAGGGGGAACCCCAACCGGTGGTTCACCCCTCCACTTT.

The J gene is TRBJ1-6, the V gene TRBV19, with 9 bases lining up with TRBD1. The CDR3 spans 14 residues. Trimming took 6 bases from V and 7 from J; bases not matched to a gene: 4. Germline V gives CDR1 LNHDA, CDR2 SQIVND (reference sequence). The CDR3 sequence is CASSPGTGNSPLHF. Written as DNA, the CDR3 is TGTGCCAGTAGCCCCGGGACAGGGAATTCACCCCTCCACTTT.